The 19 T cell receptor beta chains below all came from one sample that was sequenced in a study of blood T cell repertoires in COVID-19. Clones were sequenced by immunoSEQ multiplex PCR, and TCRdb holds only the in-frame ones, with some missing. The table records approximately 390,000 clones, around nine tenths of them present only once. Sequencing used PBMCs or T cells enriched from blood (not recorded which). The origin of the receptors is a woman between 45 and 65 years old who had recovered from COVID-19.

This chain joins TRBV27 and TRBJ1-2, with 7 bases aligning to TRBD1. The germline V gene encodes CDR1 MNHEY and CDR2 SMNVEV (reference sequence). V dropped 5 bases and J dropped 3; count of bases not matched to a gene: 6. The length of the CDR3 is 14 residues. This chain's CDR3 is CASSSTGTDYGYTF. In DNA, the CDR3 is TGTGCCAGCAGTAGCACGGGGACAGACTATGGCTACACCTTC.

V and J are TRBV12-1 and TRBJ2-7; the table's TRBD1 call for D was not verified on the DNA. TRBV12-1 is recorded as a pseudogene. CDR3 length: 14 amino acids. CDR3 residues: CACLRGQGWYEQYF. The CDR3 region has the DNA TGTGCCTGCCTCAGGGGACAGGGGTGGTACGAGCAGTACTTC.

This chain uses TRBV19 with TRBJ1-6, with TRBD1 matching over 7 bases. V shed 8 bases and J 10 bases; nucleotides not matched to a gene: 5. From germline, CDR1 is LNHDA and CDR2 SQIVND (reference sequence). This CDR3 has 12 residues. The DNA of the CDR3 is TGTGCCAGTGGGGACAGCCGCTCACCCCTCCACTTT. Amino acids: CASGDSRSPLHF.

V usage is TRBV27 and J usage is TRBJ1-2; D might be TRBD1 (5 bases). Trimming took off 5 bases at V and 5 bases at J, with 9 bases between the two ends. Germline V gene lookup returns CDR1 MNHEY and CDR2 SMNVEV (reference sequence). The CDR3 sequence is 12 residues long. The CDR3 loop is CASSERGYGYTF. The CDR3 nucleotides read TGTGCCAGCAGTGAAAGGGGATATGGCTACACCTTC.

The CDR3 loop reads CASLLDRTANEKLFF. The DNA for the CDR3 is TGTGCCAGCCTCCTTGACCGGACAGCTAATGAAAAACTGTTTTTT. The gene calls are TRBV28 and TRBJ1-4; weak D call: TRBD1 (6 bases). CDR3 size: 15 residues. The ends were cut back, 8 bases at V and 3 bases at J, with 16 bases in the middle. The germline V gene encodes CDR1 MDHEN and CDR2 SYDVKM. Looking up the rest from reference TRBV28 and TRBJ1-4 gives the full variable domain: DVKVTQSSRYLVKRTGEKVFLECVQDMDHENMFWYRQDPGLGLRLIYFSYDVKMKEKGDIPEGYSVSREKKERFSLILESASTNQTSMYLCASLLDRTANEKLFFGSGTQLSVL.

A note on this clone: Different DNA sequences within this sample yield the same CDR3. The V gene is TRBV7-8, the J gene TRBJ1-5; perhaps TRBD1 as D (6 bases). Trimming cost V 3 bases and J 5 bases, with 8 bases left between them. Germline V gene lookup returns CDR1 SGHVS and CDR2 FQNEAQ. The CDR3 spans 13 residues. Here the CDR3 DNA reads TGTGCCAGCAGCTTTGGGGGCGATCAGCCCCAGCATTTT. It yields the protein CASSFGGDQPQHF.

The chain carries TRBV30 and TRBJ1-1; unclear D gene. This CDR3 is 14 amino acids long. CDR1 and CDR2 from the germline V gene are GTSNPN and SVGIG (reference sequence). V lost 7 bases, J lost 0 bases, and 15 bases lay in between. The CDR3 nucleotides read TGTGCCTCGCTACCCGATTTCATGAACACTGAAGCTTTCTTT. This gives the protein CASLPDFMNTEAFF.

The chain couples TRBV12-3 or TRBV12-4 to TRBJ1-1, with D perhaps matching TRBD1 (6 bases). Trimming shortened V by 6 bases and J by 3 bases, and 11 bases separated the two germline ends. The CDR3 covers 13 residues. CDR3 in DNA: TGTGCCAGCAGCAGGACAGTGTACACTGAAGCTTTCTTT. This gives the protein CASSRTVYTEAFF.

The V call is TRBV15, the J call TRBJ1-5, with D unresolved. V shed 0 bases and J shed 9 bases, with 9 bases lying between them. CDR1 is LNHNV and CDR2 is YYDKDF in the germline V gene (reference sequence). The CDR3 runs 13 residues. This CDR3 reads CATSRDREGPQHF. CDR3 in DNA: TGTGCCACCAGCAGAGATAGGGAGGGGCCCCAGCATTTT.

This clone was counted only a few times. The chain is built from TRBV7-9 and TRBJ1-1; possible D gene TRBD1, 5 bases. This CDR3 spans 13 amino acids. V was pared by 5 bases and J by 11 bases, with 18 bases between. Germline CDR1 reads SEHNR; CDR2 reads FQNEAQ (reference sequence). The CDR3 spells CASSGGARLGAFF. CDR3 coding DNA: TGTGCCAGCAGCGGCGGGGCTCGTCTCGGGGCTTTCTTT.

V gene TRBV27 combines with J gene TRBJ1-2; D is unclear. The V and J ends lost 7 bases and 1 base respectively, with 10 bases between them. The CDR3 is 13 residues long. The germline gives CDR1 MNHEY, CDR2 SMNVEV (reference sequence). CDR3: CASNPISNYGYTF. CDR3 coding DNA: TGTGCCAGCAATCCGATCAGTAACTATGGCTACACCTTC.

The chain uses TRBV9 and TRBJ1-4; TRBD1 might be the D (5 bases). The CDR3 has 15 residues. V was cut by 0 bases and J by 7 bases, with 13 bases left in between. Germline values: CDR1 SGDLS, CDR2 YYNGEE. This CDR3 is CASSVDGGEVEKLFF. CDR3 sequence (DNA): TGTGCCAGCAGCGTAGACGGGGGGGAGGTTGAAAAACTGTTTTTT.

The CDR3 here is CASSISRNQPQHF. For the CDR3, the DNA is TGTGCCAGCAGTATCTCCAGAAATCAGCCCCAGCATTTT. This chain uses TRBV27 with TRBJ1-5, with no clear D. V lost 5 bases and J 4 bases, leaving 9 bases between the germline ends. Germline CDR1 and CDR2: MNHEY and SMNVEV (reference sequence). The CDR3 consists of 13 residues.

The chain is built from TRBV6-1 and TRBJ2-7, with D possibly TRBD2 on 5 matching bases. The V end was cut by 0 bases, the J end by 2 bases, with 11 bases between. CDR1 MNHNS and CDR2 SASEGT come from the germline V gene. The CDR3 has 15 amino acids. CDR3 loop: CASSEAKQRTYEQYF. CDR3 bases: TGTGCCAGCAGTGAAGCCAAACAGCGGACCTACGAGCAGTACTTC.

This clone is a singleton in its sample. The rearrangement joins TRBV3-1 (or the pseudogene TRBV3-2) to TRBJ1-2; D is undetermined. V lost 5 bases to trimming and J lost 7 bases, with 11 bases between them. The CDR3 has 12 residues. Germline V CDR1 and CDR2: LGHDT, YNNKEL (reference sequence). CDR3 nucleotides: TGTGCCAGCAGCATCAGAAGCGGTGGCTACACCTTC. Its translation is CASSIRSGGYTF.

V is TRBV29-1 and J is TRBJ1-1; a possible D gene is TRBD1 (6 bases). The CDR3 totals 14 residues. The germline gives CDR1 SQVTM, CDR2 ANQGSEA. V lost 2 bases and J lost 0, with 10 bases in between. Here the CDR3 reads CSVEKRTVNTEAFF. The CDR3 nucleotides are TGCAGCGTTGAAAAGAGGACAGTGAACACTGAAGCTTTCTTT.

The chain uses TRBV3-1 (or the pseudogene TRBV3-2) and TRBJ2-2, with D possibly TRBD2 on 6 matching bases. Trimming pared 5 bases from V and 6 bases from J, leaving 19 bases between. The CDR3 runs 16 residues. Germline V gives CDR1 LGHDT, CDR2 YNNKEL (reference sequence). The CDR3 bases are TGTGCCAGCAGCAAGTCCGGGACTTCCTGGGCCGGGGAGCTGTTTTTT. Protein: CASSKSGTSWAGELFF.

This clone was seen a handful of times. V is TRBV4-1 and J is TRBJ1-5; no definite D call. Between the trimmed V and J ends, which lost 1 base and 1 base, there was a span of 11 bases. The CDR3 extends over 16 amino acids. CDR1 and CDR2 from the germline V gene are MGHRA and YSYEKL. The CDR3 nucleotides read TGCGCCAGCAGCCAAGGTCGGGTGGCGAGCAATCAGCCCCAGCATTTT. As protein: CASSQGRVASNQPQHF.

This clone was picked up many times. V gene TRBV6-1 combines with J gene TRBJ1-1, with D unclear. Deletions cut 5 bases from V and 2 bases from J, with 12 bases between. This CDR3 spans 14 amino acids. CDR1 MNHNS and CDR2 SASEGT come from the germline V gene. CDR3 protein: CASSPTGGNTEAFF. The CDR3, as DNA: TGTGCCAGCAGTCCGACGGGTGGAAACACTGAAGCTTTCTTT.